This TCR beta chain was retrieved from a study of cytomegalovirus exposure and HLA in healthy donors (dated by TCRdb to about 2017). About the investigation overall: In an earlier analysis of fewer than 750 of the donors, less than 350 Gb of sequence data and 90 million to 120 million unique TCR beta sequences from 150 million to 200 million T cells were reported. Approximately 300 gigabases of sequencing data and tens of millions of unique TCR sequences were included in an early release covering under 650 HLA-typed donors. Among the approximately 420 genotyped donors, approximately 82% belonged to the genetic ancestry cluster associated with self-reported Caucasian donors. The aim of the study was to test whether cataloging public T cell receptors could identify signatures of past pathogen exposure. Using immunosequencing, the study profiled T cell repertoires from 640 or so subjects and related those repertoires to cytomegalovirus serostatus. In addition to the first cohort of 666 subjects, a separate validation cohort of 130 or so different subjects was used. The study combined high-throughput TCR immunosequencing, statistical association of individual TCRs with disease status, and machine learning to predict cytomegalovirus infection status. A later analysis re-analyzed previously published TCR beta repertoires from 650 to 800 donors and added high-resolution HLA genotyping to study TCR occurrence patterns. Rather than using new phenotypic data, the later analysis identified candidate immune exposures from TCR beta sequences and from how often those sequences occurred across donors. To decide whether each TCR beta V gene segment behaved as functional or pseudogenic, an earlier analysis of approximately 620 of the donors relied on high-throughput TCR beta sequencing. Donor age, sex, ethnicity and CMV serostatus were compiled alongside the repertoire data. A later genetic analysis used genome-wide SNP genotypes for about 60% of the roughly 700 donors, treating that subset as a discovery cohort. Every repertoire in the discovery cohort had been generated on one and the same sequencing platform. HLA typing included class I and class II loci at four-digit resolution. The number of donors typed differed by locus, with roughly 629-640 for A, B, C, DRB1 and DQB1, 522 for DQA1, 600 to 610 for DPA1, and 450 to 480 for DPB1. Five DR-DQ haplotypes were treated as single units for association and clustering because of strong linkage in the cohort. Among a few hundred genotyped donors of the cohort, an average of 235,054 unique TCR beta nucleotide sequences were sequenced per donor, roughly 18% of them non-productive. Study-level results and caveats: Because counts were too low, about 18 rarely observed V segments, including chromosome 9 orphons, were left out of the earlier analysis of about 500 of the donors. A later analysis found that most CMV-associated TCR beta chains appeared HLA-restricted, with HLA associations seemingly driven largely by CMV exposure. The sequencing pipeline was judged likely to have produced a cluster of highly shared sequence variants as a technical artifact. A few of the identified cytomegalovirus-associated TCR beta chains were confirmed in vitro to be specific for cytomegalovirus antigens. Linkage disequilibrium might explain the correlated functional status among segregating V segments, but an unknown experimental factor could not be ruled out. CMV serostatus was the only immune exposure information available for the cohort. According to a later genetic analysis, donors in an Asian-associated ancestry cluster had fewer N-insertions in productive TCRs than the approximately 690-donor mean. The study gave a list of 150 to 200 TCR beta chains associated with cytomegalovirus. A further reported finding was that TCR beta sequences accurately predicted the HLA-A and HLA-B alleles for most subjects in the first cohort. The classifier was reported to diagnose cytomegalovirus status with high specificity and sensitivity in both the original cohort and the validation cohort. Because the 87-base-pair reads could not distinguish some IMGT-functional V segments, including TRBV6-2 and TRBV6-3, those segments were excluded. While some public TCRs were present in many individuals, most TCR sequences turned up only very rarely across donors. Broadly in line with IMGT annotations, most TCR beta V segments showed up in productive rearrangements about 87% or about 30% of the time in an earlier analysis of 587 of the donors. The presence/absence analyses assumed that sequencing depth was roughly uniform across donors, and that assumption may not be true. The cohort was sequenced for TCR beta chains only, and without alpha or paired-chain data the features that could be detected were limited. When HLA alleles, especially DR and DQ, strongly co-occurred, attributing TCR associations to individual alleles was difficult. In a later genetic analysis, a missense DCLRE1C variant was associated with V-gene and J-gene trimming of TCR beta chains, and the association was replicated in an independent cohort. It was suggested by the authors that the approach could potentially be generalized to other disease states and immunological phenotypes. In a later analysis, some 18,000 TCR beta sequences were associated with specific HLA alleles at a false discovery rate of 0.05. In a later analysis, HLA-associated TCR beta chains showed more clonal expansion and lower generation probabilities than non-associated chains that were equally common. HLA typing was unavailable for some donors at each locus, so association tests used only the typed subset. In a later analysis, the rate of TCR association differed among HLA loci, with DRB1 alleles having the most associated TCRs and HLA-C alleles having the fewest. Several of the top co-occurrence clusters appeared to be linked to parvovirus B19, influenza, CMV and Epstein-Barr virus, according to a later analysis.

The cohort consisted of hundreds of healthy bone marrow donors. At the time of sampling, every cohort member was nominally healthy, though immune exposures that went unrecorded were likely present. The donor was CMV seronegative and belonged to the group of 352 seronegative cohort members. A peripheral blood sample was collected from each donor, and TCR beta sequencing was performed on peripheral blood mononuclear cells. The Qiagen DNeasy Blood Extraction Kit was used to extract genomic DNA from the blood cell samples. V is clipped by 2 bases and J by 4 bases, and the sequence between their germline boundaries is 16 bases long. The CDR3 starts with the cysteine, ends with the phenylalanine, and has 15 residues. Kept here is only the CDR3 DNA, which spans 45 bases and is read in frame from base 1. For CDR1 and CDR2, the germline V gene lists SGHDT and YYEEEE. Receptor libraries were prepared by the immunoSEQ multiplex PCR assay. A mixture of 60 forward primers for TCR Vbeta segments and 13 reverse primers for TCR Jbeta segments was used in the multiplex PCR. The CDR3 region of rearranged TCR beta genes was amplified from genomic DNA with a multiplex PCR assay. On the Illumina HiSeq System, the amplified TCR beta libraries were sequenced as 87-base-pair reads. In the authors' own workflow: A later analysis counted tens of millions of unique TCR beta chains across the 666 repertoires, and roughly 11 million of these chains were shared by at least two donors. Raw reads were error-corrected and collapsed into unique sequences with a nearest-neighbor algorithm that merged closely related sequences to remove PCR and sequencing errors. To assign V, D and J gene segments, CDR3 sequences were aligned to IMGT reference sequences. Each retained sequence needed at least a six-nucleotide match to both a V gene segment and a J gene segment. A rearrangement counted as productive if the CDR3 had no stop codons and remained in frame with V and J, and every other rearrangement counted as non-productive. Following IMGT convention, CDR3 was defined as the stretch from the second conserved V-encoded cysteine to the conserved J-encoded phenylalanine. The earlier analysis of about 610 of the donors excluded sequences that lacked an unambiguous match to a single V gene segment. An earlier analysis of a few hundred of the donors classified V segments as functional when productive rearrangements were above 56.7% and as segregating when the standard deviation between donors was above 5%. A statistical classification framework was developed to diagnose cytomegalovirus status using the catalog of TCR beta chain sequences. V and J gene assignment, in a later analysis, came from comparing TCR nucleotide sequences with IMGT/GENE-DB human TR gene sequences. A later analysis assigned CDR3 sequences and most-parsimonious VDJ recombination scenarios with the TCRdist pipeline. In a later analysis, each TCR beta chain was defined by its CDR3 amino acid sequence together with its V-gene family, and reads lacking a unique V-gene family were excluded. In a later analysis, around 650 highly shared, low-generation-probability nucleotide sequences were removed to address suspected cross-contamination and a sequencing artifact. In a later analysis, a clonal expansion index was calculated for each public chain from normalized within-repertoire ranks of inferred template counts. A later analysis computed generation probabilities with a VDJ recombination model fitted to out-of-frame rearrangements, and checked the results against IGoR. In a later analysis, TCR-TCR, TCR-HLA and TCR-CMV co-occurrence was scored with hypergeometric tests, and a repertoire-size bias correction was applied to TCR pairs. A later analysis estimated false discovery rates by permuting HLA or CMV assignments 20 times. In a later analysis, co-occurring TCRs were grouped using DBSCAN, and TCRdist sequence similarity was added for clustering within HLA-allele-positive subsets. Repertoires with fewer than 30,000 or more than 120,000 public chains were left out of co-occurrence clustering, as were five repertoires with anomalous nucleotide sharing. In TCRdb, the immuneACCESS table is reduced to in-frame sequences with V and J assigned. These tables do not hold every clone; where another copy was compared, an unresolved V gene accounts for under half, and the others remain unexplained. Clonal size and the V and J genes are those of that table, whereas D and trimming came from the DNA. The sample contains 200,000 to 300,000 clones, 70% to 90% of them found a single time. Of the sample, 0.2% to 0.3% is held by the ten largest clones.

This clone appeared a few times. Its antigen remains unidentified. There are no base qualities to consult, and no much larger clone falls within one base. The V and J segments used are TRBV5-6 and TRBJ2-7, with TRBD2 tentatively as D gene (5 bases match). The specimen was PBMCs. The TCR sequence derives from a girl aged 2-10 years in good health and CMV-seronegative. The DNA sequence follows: TGTGCCAGCAGCTTACGAACCTTTGGCGGGTACGAGCAGTACTTC. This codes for CASSLRTFGGYEQYF.